This TCR beta chain was recovered during a study of glioma-infiltrating T cells after dendritic cell vaccination. Across the whole study: Autologous tumor lysate was loaded overnight onto monocyte-derived dendritic cells grown 6 to 7 days with IL-4 and GM-CSF. Points from the study as a whole: Patients with more pretreatment TILs had longer time to progression and survival. Few patients contributed both blood and tumor specimens.

V shed 5 bases and J shed 4 bases, with 10 bases lying between them. Germline CDR1 SGHTA, CDR2 FQGNSA. The CDR3 runs 13 residues. Data came from immunoSEQ multiplex PCR; TCRdb stores just in-frame clones and leaves some out. Found here are roughly 100,000 clones, 75% to 85% of them singletons; the top ten hold over 9.5%. Isocitrate dehydrogenase mutation was absent in all glioblastoma patients. Details on this clone: The antigen remains unidentified.

V and J are TRBV7-2 and TRBJ2-3; a weak D match, TRBD2 (5 bases). This TCR was sampled from a human donor with glioblastoma. The sample was blood, taken before dendritic cell vaccination. The CDR3 DNA is TGTGCCAGCAGCCCGCGGGTGTCAGATACGCAGTATTTT. Translated, it gives CASSPRVSDTQYF. The full variable domain, its missing parts supplied by reference TRBV7-2 and TRBJ2-3, is GAGVSQSPSNKVTEKGKDVELRCDPISGHTALYWYRQSLGQGLEFLIYFQGNSAPDKSGLPSDRFSAERTGGSVSTLTIQRTQQEDSAVYLCASSPRVSDTQYFGPGTRLTVL.